The 32 T cell receptor beta chains presented below share a single source sample, sequenced in a study of blood T cell repertoires in COVID-19. This table comes from immunoSEQ multiplex PCR, and its TCRdb copy is limited to in-frame clones, with some not included. In the table there are some 250,000 clones, 70% to 90% of which are singletons. The sequenced sample consisted of peripheral blood. The receptors derive from a woman aged 55-75 years with COVID-19, enrolled during active disease.

V gene TRBV30 combines with J gene TRBJ1-5; TRBD1 is a possible D gene (5 bases). The CDR3 sequence is 13 residues long. Trimming took off 5 bases at V and 3 bases at J, with 11 bases between the two ends. Germline values: CDR1 GTSNPN, CDR2 SVGIG (reference sequence). CDR3 loop: CAWGQDNNQPQHF. CDR3 bases: TGTGCCTGGGGTCAGGACAACAATCAGCCCCAGCATTTT.

V is TRBV10-3 and J is TRBJ2-7; TRBD1 agrees at 11 bases. CDR3 size: 14 residues. The V and J ends lost 8 bases and 1 base, in that order; junction bases with no gene match: 4. Germline loops: CDR1 ENHRY, CDR2 SYGVKD. CDR3 protein: CAIRTGGESYEQYF. In DNA form, the CDR3 reads TGTGCCATCCGGACAGGGGGCGAATCCTACGAGCAGTACTTC.

The chain is built from TRBV5-1 and TRBJ1-3, with D unresolved. The ends were cut back, 2 bases at V and 3 bases at J, with 9 bases in the middle. The germline V gene encodes CDR1 SGHRS and CDR2 YFSETQ. The CDR3 runs to 14 residues. CDR3 bases: TGCGCCAGCAGCTTTGGGGAGCTTGGAAACACCATATATTTT. Its protein is CASSFGELGNTIYF.

The chain is built from TRBV4-1 and TRBJ2-2; 9 positions agree with TRBD2. The V gene's germline CDR1 is MGHRA and CDR2 YSYEKL. The CDR3 has 16 amino acids. V lost 5 bases and J lost 2; bases outside the gene matches: 6. CDR3 nucleotide sequence: TGCGCCAGCAGCTCACAGACTAGCGGCAACACCGGGGAGCTGTTTTTT. Protein: CASSSQTSGNTGELFF.

This clone was detected only a few times. The chain recombines TRBV27 with TRBJ1-3; no clear D gene. The V and J ends lost 6 bases and 0 bases respectively, with 12 bases between them. This CDR3 region has 15 residues. The germline CDR1 and CDR2 sequences are MNHEY and SMNVEV (reference sequence). The DNA of the CDR3 is TGTGCCAGCAGAATAAATTGGAGCTCTGGAAACACCATATATTTT. Its translation is CASRINWSSGNTIYF.

This clone was seen a few times. This rearrangement joins TRBV10-3 to TRBJ2-2; D ambiguous. Trimming stripped 3 bases from V and 1 base from J, with 9 bases between. The CDR3 has 15 amino acids. Germline lookup yields CDR1 ENHRY and CDR2 SYGVKD. This CDR3 reads CAISDSTKNTGELFF. In DNA, the CDR3 is TGTGCCATCAGTGACTCTACTAAGAACACCGGGGAGCTGTTTTTT.

The chain carries TRBV12-3 or TRBV12-4 and TRBJ1-1; maybe TRBD1 (5 bases). V was clipped by 5 bases and J by 1 base, with 8 bases between them. CDR3 length: 13 residues. The CDR3 here is CASSPTANTEAFF. DNA for the CDR3: TGTGCCAGCAGTCCGACAGCGAACACTGAAGCTTTCTTT.

V gene TRBV19 combines with J gene TRBJ1-2; possible D gene TRBD1, 5 bases. Trimming shortened V by 4 bases and J by 8 bases, and 14 bases separated the two germline ends. Germline V gives CDR1 LNHDA, CDR2 SQIVND (reference sequence). The CDR3 covers 13 residues. The CDR3 protein is CASSKLPGGGYTF. The DNA for the CDR3 is TGTGCCAGTAGTAAACTCCCGGGGGGAGGCTACACCTTC.

This chain connects TRBV9 to TRBJ1-3; D may be TRBD1 (6 bases). Germline V gene sequence: CDR1 SGDLS, CDR2 YYNGEE. The CDR3 loop spans 15 amino acids. V lost 4 bases to trimming and J lost 7 bases, with 18 bases between them. CDR3 protein: CASSPDSAGVNTIYF. The CDR3 DNA sequence: TGTGCCAGCAGCCCCGACTCTGCAGGGGTTAACACCATATATTTT. Full variable domain (missing parts from reference TRBV9 and TRBJ1-3): DSGVTQTPKHLITATGQRVTLRCSPRSGDLSVYWYQQSLDQGLQFLIQYYNGEERAKGNILERFSAQQFPDLHSELNLSSLELGDSALYFCASSPDSAGVNTIYFGEGSWLTVV.

V is TRBV7-3 and J is TRBJ2-3; no firm D call. Germline CDR1 reads SGHTA; CDR2 reads FQGTGA. The CDR3 sequence is 14 residues long. The germline V and J ends were trimmed by 1 base and 3 bases, with 8 bases remaining between them. Here the CDR3 reads CASSLNPQTDTQYF. The CDR3 DNA sequence: TGTGCCAGCAGCTTAAACCCACAGACAGATACGCAGTATTTT.

The chain carries TRBV3-1 (or the pseudogene TRBV3-2) and TRBJ1-5; 8 nucleotides agree with TRBD1. The CDR3 extends over 13 amino acids. Germline assignment: CDR1 LGHDT and CDR2 YNNKEL (reference sequence). V trimming: 4 bases; J trimming: 7 bases; junction bases outside the gene matches: 3. This CDR3 is CASSRTGNQPQHF. For the CDR3, the DNA is TGTGCCAGCAGCCGGACAGGGAACCAGCCCCAGCATTTT.

This rearrangement joins TRBV11-3 to TRBJ2-3; the match to TRBD2 covers 9 bases. The germline V gene encodes CDR1 SGHNT and CDR2 YENEEA. The CDR3 has 15 amino acids. After removal of 2 bases from V and 4 bases from J, the junction contained 4 bases not matched to a gene. This chain's CDR3 is CASSLNLAGADTQYF. CDR3 sequence (DNA): TGTGCCAGCAGCTTAAATTTAGCGGGAGCAGATACGCAGTATTTT.

V gene TRBV27 combines with J gene TRBJ1-2, with TRBD1 matching 7 bases. Germline V lookup: CDR1 MNHEY, CDR2 SMNVEV (reference sequence). V lost 4 bases, J lost 6 bases, and 11 bases stayed unmatched. This CDR3 spans 15 amino acids. The CDR3 DNA is TGTGCCAGCAGTTCCGACAGGGTGCCAAAGGATGGCTACACCTTC. Its translation: CASSSDRVPKDGYTF.

This clone was recorded once. This rearrangement joins TRBV19 to TRBJ1-2; 8 bases match TRBD1. Unmatched junction bases numbered 7, after V lost 6 bases and J lost 4 bases. The CDR3 runs to 14 residues. Germline V gene lookup returns CDR1 LNHDA and CDR2 SQIVND (reference sequence). The CDR3: CASSRQGSSYGYTF. The CDR3, as DNA: TGTGCCAGTAGCCGACAGGGGTCCTCCTATGGCTACACCTTC.

The chain uses TRBV12-5 and TRBJ1-1, with D perhaps matching TRBD1 (5 bases). Trimming removed 2 bases at V and 3 bases at J, with 16 bases between. The germline CDR1 and CDR2 sequences are LGHNT and FRNRAP. The CDR3 spans 16 residues. In nucleotides, the CDR3 is TGTGCTAGTGGTTTGCCCAAAACAGGCCACTACACTGAAGCTTTCTTT. Protein: CASGLPKTGHYTEAFF.

V gene TRBV10-1 combines with J gene TRBJ1-5; D unclear. Between the trimmed V and J ends, which lost 2 bases and 8 bases, there was a span of 10 bases. CDR3 size: 13 residues. Germline CDR1 WNHNN, CDR2 SYGVQD (reference sequence). The CDR3 coding sequence is TGCGCCAGCAGTGAGACCCTTCCGGAGCCCCAGCATTTT. Translating gives CASSETLPEPQHF.

The chain recombines TRBV14 with TRBJ1-2; a weak D match, TRBD1 (6 bases). The germline V and J ends were trimmed by 1 base and 4 bases, with 16 bases remaining between them. In germline, CDR1 is SGHDN, CDR2 FVKESK. The CDR3 consists of 16 residues. The CDR3 reads CASSQVGGARSYGYTF. CDR3 in DNA: TGTGCCAGCAGCCAAGTCGGGGGGGCGCGTTCCTATGGCTACACCTTC.

V gene TRBV2 combines with J gene TRBJ2-2; D not certain. The CDR3 contains 13 residues. The V end lost 6 bases, the J end lost 6 bases, and 11 bases lay between the germline ends. Germline V gene lookup returns CDR1 SNHLY and CDR2 FYNNEI. The DNA for the CDR3 is TGTGCCAGCAGCGACAAAAGGCCCGGGGAGCTGTTTTTT. It encodes CASSDKRPGELFF.

This chain links TRBV19 with TRBJ2-6, with 8 positions matching TRBD2. The CDR3 runs to 15 residues. Germline V CDR1 and CDR2: LNHDA, SQIVND (reference sequence). Trimming took 5 bases from V and 4 from J; bases not matched to a gene: 4. The CDR3, as DNA: TGTGCCAGTAGTCCCCCTAGCGGGGGGGCCAACGTCCTGACTTTC. This encodes CASSPPSGGANVLTF.

This chain's CDR3 is CSALDRETQYF. The CDR3 nucleotides read TGCAGTGCGCTGGACAGGGAGACCCAGTACTTC. This chain joins TRBV20-1 and TRBJ2-5; TRBD1 agrees at 7 bases. Trimming removed 6 bases from V and 5 bases from J; junction bases left unmatched: 3. The germline V gene has CDR1 DFQATT and CDR2 SNEGSKA (reference sequence). The CDR3 covers 11 residues.

The CDR3 region has the DNA TGTGCCAGCAGTCCTACCGGGACACTTTCCTATGGCTACACCTTC. This translates into CASSPTGTLSYGYTF. The chain uses TRBV27 and TRBJ1-2; perhaps TRBD1 as D (6 bases). The length of the CDR3 is 15 residues. Germline lookup yields CDR1 MNHEY and CDR2 SMNVEV (reference sequence). V lost 5 bases, J lost 4 bases, and 17 bases lay in between.

The chain links TRBV19 to TRBJ1-5; 9 bases map to TRBD1. This CDR3 is 14 amino acids long. Germline loops: CDR1 LNHDA, CDR2 SQIVND (reference sequence). J was trimmed by 7 bases and V by 5 bases; bases with no gene match: 6. For the CDR3, the DNA is TGTGCCAGTAGTGCGGGGACAGGGAGGCAGCCCCAGCATTTT. Protein: CASSAGTGRQPQHF.

The V gene is TRBV5-1, the J gene TRBJ2-7, with 10 bases lining up with TRBD2. The CDR3 is made up of 16 amino acids. Losses at the gene ends were 4 bases for V and 2 bases for J; bases not matched to a gene: 9. Germline assignment: CDR1 SGHRS and CDR2 YFSETQ. The CDR3 spells CASSARVAGGPYEQYF. The CDR3 DNA reads as TGCGCCAGCAGCGCCCGGGTAGCGGGAGGCCCCTACGAGCAGTACTTC.

In this sample, this clone turned up a few times. This sequence joins TRBV25-1 and TRBJ2-7, with 13 positions matching TRBD2. CDR1 and CDR2 from the germline V gene are MGHDK and SYGVNS. The CDR3 contains 17 residues. V shed 0 bases, J shed 2 bases, and the junction held 4 bases outside the gene matches. CDR3 nucleotide sequence: TGTGCCAGCAGTGAATACTCGGGACTAGCGGGAACCTACGAGCAGTACTTC. Amino acids: CASSEYSGLAGTYEQYF.

The chain employs TRBV29-1 and TRBJ1-2; the D gene is possibly TRBD1 (6 bases). The CDR3 extends over 15 amino acids. The germline V and J ends were trimmed by 3 bases and 5 bases, with 19 bases remaining between them. CDR1 SQVTM and CDR2 ANQGSEA come from the germline V gene. CDR3 DNA sequence: TGCAGCGTTGACGGCGGGCAGGGGAAAGGATATGGCTACACCTTC. As protein: CSVDGGQGKGYGYTF.

This clone came up once. The chain has TRBV5-1 and TRBJ1-1; D remains unclear. The CDR3 sequence is 11 residues long. The V and J ends lost 5 bases and 4 bases respectively, with 6 bases between them. CDR1 SGHRS and CDR2 YFSETQ come from the germline V gene. The CDR3 region is CASRSVTEAFF. DNA of the CDR3: TGCGCCAGCAGATCCGTCACTGAAGCTTTCTTT.

J is TRBJ2-7 and V is TRBV12-5; 9 bases line up with TRBD2. Germline values: CDR1 LGHNT, CDR2 FRNRAP. This CDR3 spans 12 amino acids. Germline trimming cut 7 bases from V and 5 bases from J; bases unmatched to any gene: 3. CDR3 bases: TGTGCTAGTGCTAGCGGGACCAACGAGCAGTACTTC. It is translated as CASASGTNEQYF.

The chain links TRBV19 to TRBJ2-1; TRBD1 matches 7 bases. Germline V gene sequence: CDR1 LNHDA, CDR2 SQIVND (reference sequence). With 7 bases clipped from V and 9 bases from J, the junction kept 12 bases outside the gene matches. This CDR3 spans 14 amino acids. The CDR3 DNA reads TGTGCCAGTACTACCCGAGGGGGCCTGGGTGAGCAGTTCTTC. Its protein product is CASTTRGGLGEQFF.

V and J are TRBV7-2 and TRBJ1-3; D unclear. This CDR3 has 15 amino acids. Trimming pared 1 base from V and 2 bases from J, leaving 9 bases between. The V gene's germline CDR1 is SGHTA and CDR2 FQGNSA. In nucleotides, the CDR3 is TGTGCCAGCAGCTTAGAGCACAGAGCTGGAAACACCATATATTTT. Amino acid sequence: CASSLEHRAGNTIYF.

The V call is TRBV4-2, the J call TRBJ2-1; 7 bases fit TRBD2. The length of the CDR3 is 17 residues. The germline CDR1 and CDR2 sequences are LGHNA and YNFKEQ. V lost 1 base to trimming and J lost 4 bases; unmatched junction nucleotides: 10. The DNA for the CDR3 is TGTGCCAGCAGCCAAGTGATCGGGGGAGGGCCTTACAATGAGCAGTTCTTC. Its translation: CASSQVIGGGPYNEQFF.

The chain employs TRBV6-4 and TRBJ2-6, with D uncertain. V was cut by 4 bases and J by 0 bases, with 4 bases left in between. The CDR3 length is 14 residues. Germline values: CDR1 MRHNA, CDR2 SNTAGT. The CDR3 coding sequence is TGTGCCAGCAGTGTGCGCTCTGGGGCCAACGTCCTGACTTTC. This codes for CASSVRSGANVLTF.

V usage is TRBV11-2 and J usage is TRBJ1-6, with TRBD1 identical over 8 bases. Trimming at V came to 5 bases and at J to 9 bases, leaving 9 bases not matched to a gene. Germline V gene sequence: CDR1 SGHAT, CDR2 FQNNGV. The CDR3 is 15 amino acids. As DNA, the CDR3 is TGTGCCAGCAGCGTACGACAGGGGTCGAGTTCACCCCTCCACTTT. Encoded protein: CASSVRQGSSSPLHF. The full variable domain, with the rest looked up from reference TRBV11-2 and TRBJ1-6, is EAGVAQSPRYKIIEKRQSVAFWCNPISGHATLYWYQQILGQGPKLLIQFQNNGVVDDSQLPKDRFSAERLKGVDSTLKIQPAKLEDSAVYLCASSVRQGSSSPLHFGNGTRLTVT.